This T cell receptor beta chain was observed in a study of blood T cell repertoires in COVID-19. Generated by immunoSEQ multiplex PCR, the TCRdb table keeps only in-frame clones and is missing some. Of around 300,000 clones in the sample, more than 70% were seen once. Germline CDR1 reads LGHNA; CDR2 reads YNFKEQ. V was pared by 1 base and J by 5 bases, with 6 bases of the junction left unmatched. This CDR3 spans 15 amino acids. V and J are TRBV4-2 and TRBJ2-7; 9 bases match TRBD1. The sequence was collected from a woman aged 30 to 39 who had recovered from COVID-19. Material for sequencing was PBMCs or T cells enriched from blood (not recorded which). The CDR3 DNA follows: TGTGCCAGCAGCCAAGGGAGGGACAGGGCGAACGAGCAGTACTTC. Protein sequence: CASSQGRDRANEQYF.